Included here is one T cell receptor beta chain sequence, with context. CDR1 and CDR2 (germline): ENHRY, SYGVKD. V shed 5 bases and J 3 bases; nucleotides not matched to a gene: 14. The CDR3 has 18 amino acids. The PCR was carried out with 60 Vbeta primers and 13 Jbeta primers. Profiled with immunoSEQ multiplex PCR; TCRdb holds only in-frame clones, not every one. The table shows fewer than 70,000 clones, with about four fifths occurring only once. The sample belongs to a study of cytomegalovirus exposure and HLA in healthy donors. V gene TRBV10-3 combines with J gene TRBJ1-1, with 11 bases matching TRBD1. The source material was PBMCs. The source is a middle-aged woman in good health and CMV-seronegative. This CDR3 is CAISQRSSGTGGYTEAFF. DNA of the CDR3: TGTGCCATCAGTCAGCGAAGCTCCGGGACAGGGGGTTACACTGAAGCTTTCTTT.